This passage covers 28 T cell receptor beta chains from one sample sequenced in a study of blood T cell repertoires in COVID-19. TCRdb keeps only in-frame clones here, not all; method: immunoSEQ multiplex PCR. The sample lists fewer than 350,000 clones, about 83% occurring once. The sequencing sample was made of PBMCs or T cells enriched from blood (not recorded which). The receptors derive from a middle-aged woman who had recovered from COVID-19.

The V call is TRBV7-9, the J call TRBJ1-2; the D is unclear. Trimming took 0 bases from V and 4 from J, leaving 6 bases between them. The CDR3 is 13 residues long. Looked up from germline, CDR1 is SEHNR and CDR2 is FQNEAQ (reference sequence). CDR3 sequence reads: CASSLAGGYGYTF. CDR3 nucleotides: TGTGCCAGCAGCTTAGCAGGAGGCTATGGCTACACCTTC. The full variable domain, completed using reference TRBV7-9 and TRBJ1-2, is DTGVSQNPRHKITKRGQNVTFRCDPISEHNRLYWYRQTLGQGPEFLTYFQNEAQLEKSRLLSDRFSAERPKGSFSTLEIQRTEQGDSAMYLCASSLAGGYGYTFGSGTRLTVV.

This clone showed up just a few times. The chain joins TRBV30 to TRBJ1-5; weak D call: TRBD1 (6 bases). The CDR3 totals 16 residues. Looked up from germline, CDR1 is GTSNPN and CDR2 is SVGIG (reference sequence). V lost 4 bases and J lost 6, with 22 bases in between. The CDR3 sequence is CAWTVWTDPGGQPQHF. The CDR3 DNA reads as TGTGCCTGGACTGTTTGGACAGACCCCGGTGGTCAGCCCCAGCATTTT.

The rearrangement links TRBV6-5 to TRBJ2-3, with D possibly being TRBD2 (6 bases). The CDR3 loop spans 15 amino acids. Germline V lookup: CDR1 MNHEY, CDR2 SVGAGI. The ends were cut back, 5 bases at V and 4 bases at J, with 16 bases in the middle. This CDR3 reads CASSNLPAGPDTQYF. CDR3 DNA sequence: TGTGCCAGCAGTAACCTTCCTGCGGGGCCAGATACGCAGTATTTT.

The chain uses TRBV7-8 and TRBJ2-1, with 16 positions matching TRBD2. Germline V gives CDR1 SGHVS, CDR2 FQNEAQ. The CDR3 length is 18 residues. Unmatched junction bases numbered 6, after V lost 4 bases and J lost 3 bases. CDR3 coding DNA: TGTGCCAGCAGCTCAGGGACTAGCGGGAGGGCCATCTACAATGAGCAGTTCTTC. Protein: CASSSGTSGRAIYNEQFF.

The chain links TRBV19 to TRBJ1-2, with 9 bases that match TRBD1. Trimming removed 7 bases from V and 6 bases from J; junction bases left unmatched: 6. The CDR3 length is 13 residues. Germline V CDR1 and CDR2: LNHDA, SQIVND (reference sequence). The CDR3 spells CASKRGQGDGYTF. CDR3 nucleotides: TGTGCCAGTAAGAGGGGACAGGGAGATGGCTACACCTTC.

This clone was detected a few times. The chain uses TRBV3-1 (or the pseudogene TRBV3-2) and TRBJ2-5; D might be TRBD1 (7 bases). Trimming removed 1 base from V and 4 bases from J, with 16 bases in between. Germline V gives CDR1 LGHDT, CDR2 YNNKEL (reference sequence). The CDR3 covers 16 residues. The CDR3 spells CASSQAQGGLTETQYF. The DNA for the CDR3 is TGTGCCAGCAGCCAAGCCCAGGGGGGATTGACAGAGACCCAGTACTTC.

The chain uses TRBV7-2 and TRBJ2-5; weak D call: TRBD2 (6 bases). V was cut by 1 base and J by 3 bases, with 21 bases left in between. This CDR3 is built from 18 residues. CDR1 and CDR2 from the germline V gene are SGHTA and FQGNSA. The CDR3 sequence is CASSLGYGAGPVEETQYF. In DNA, the CDR3 is TGTGCCAGCAGCTTAGGTTATGGAGCGGGCCCCGTGGAAGAGACCCAGTACTTC.

V gene TRBV27 combines with J gene TRBJ2-5, with 8 bases matching TRBD2. V trimming: 0 bases; J trimming: 3 bases; junction bases outside the gene matches: 0. The CDR3 spans 14 residues. Germline loops: CDR1 MNHEY, CDR2 SMNVEV (reference sequence). The CDR3, as DNA: TGTGCCAGCAGTTTATCTAGCGGGAAAGAGACCCAGTACTTC. This sequence encodes CASSLSSGKETQYF.

The chain links TRBV25-1 to TRBJ1-4, with D possibly being TRBD1 (5 bases). Trimming took 2 bases from V and 8 from J, leaving 15 bases between them. CDR1 MGHDK and CDR2 SYGVNS come from the germline V gene. The CDR3 extends over 15 amino acids. In DNA, the CDR3 is TGTGCCAGCAGTGAAGGGGCGACAGTTAACGAAAAACTGTTTTTT. Protein sequence: CASSEGATVNEKLFF. Complete variable domain (other parts from reference TRBV25-1 and TRBJ1-4): EADIYQTPRYLVIGTGKKITLECSQTMGHDKMYWYQQDPGMELHLIHYSYGVNSTEKGDLSSESTVSRIRTEHFPLTLESARPSHTSQYLCASSEGATVNEKLFFGSGTQLSVL.

The V gene is TRBV28, the J gene TRBJ1-4, with 10 bases lining up with TRBD1. V trimming: 3 bases; J trimming: 1 base; junction bases outside the gene matches: 5. This CDR3 is built from 17 residues. CDR1 is MDHEN and CDR2 is SYDVKM in the germline V gene. The CDR3 nucleotides are TGTGCCAGCAGTTTGGGACAGGGGTGGCGAACTAATGAAAAACTGTTTTTT. This codes for CASSLGQGWRTNEKLFF. The variable domain in full, completed from reference TRBV28 and TRBJ1-4, reads DVKVTQSSRYLVKRTGEKVFLECVQDMDHENMFWYRQDPGLGLRLIYFSYDVKMKEKGDIPEGYSVSREKKERFSLILESASTNQTSMYLCASSLGQGWRTNEKLFFGSGTQLSVL.

J is TRBJ1-5 and V is TRBV7-6, with TRBD1 as a possible D gene (6 bases). The germline gives CDR1 SGHVS, CDR2 FNYEAQ. The CDR3 runs to 15 residues. V was shortened by 3 bases and J by 0 bases, with 9 bases between the two germline ends. CDR3 loop: CASSFQQGSNQPQHF. The CDR3 bases are TGTGCCAGCAGCTTTCAACAGGGTAGCAATCAGCCCCAGCATTTT.

The chain carries TRBV6-5 and TRBJ2-3; D gene uncertain. This CDR3 spans 13 amino acids. Trimming removed 3 bases from V and 1 base from J, with 5 bases in between. Germline loops: CDR1 MNHEY, CDR2 SVGAGI. The CDR3 DNA reads TGTGCCAGCAGTTATGAGGGCACAGATACGCAGTATTTT. Protein sequence: CASSYEGTDTQYF.

The chain employs TRBV5-1 and TRBJ2-7; 8 nucleotides agree with TRBD2. Germline V CDR1 and CDR2: SGHRS, YFSETQ. Trimming took 0 bases from V and 0 from J; bases not matched to a gene: 2. This CDR3 spans 15 amino acids. The CDR3 DNA follows: TGCGCCAGCAGCTTGGGACTAGCGAACTCCTACGAGCAGTACTTC. Translation: CASSLGLANSYEQYF.

This sequence joins TRBV7-6 and TRBJ2-1; D gene unclear. The CDR3 is 14 residues long. V shed 6 bases and J shed 9 bases, with 18 bases lying between them. CDR1 SGHVS and CDR2 FNYEAQ come from the germline V gene. The CDR3 sequence: CASSPRQIPGEQFF. The CDR3 bases are TGTGCCAGCAGTCCACGACAAATTCCTGGTGAGCAGTTCTTC. Full variable domain (outside the CDR3, taken from reference TRBV7-6 and TRBJ2-1): GAGVSQSPRYKVTKRGQDVALRCDPISGHVSLYWYRQALGQGPEFLTYFNYEAQQDKSGLPNDRFSAERPEGSISTLTIQRTEQRDSAMYRCASSPRQIPGEQFFGPGTRLTVL.

The chain recombines TRBV7-2 with TRBJ2-4, with 7 bases matching TRBD2. With 5 bases clipped from V and 6 bases from J, the junction kept 13 bases outside the gene matches. Germline CDR1 reads SGHTA; CDR2 reads FQGNSA. CDR3 length equals 16 residues. The CDR3 spells CASSPKGGSGVNIQYF. CDR3 bases: TGTGCCAGCAGCCCAAAGGGCGGGAGCGGGGTAAACATTCAGTACTTC.

The CDR3 spells CASRDEQGPNEQFF. The DNA of the CDR3 is TGTGCCAGCAGGGATGAACAGGGTCCCAATGAGCAGTTCTTC. J is TRBJ2-1 and V is TRBV9; weak D call: TRBD1 (6 bases). Germline CDR1 reads SGDLS; CDR2 reads YYNGEE. The length of the CDR3 is 14 residues. V shed 5 bases and J shed 6 bases, with 15 bases lying between them.

The chain joins TRBV28 to TRBJ1-4; TRBD1 matches 7 bases. The V and J ends lost 9 bases and 7 bases, in that order; junction bases with no gene match: 8. Looked up from germline, CDR1 is MDHEN and CDR2 is SYDVKM. The CDR3 covers 13 residues. The CDR3 nucleotides read TGTGCCAGTATACAGGGGCGGAGTGAAAAACTGTTTTTT. Its translation is CASIQGRSEKLFF. Filled out from reference TRBV28 and TRBJ1-4, the complete variable domain reads DVKVTQSSRYLVKRTGEKVFLECVQDMDHENMFWYRQDPGLGLRLIYFSYDVKMKEKGDIPEGYSVSREKKERFSLILESASTNQTSMYLCASIQGRSEKLFFGSGTQLSVL.

This clone was seen just once. This rearrangement joins TRBV18 to TRBJ2-1; D is uncertain. There are 14 residues in the CDR3. The V end lost 3 bases, the J end lost 3 bases, and 9 bases lay between the germline ends. Germline CDR1 KGHSH, CDR2 LQKENI. CDR3 amino acids: CASSPQLDYNEQFF. For the CDR3, the DNA is TGTGCCAGCTCACCGCAACTTGACTACAATGAGCAGTTCTTC. The full variable domain, with the rest looked up from reference TRBV18 and TRBJ2-1, is NAGVMQNPRHLVRRRGQEARLRCSPMKGHSHVYWYRQLPEEGLKFMVYLQKENIIDESGMPKERFSAEFPKEGPSILRIQQVVRGDSAAYFCASSPQLDYNEQFFGPGTRLTVL.

The count of this clone is one. V usage is TRBV28 and J usage is TRBJ2-3; 7 positions match TRBD2. The J segment lost 2 bases and the V segment lost 4 bases, leaving 12 bases of the junction unmatched. Germline CDR1 reads MDHEN; CDR2 reads SYDVKM. This CDR3 is 17 amino acids long. The CDR3 nucleotides read TGTGCCAGCAGTTCTGGAGTGAGTGGGAGGGTCACAGATACGCAGTATTTT. This translates into CASSSGVSGRVTDTQYF.

The chain employs TRBV25-1 and TRBJ1-6, with 7 bases lining up with TRBD1. The CDR3 is 14 residues long. Per the germline V gene, CDR1 is MGHDK and CDR2 is SYGVNS. V lost 5 bases and J lost 6; bases outside the gene matches: 4. CDR3: CASSLGTANSPLHF. CDR3 nucleotides: TGTGCCAGCAGTCTTGGGACAGCTAATTCACCCCTCCACTTT.

This clone came up a few times. The chain couples TRBV6-2 or TRBV6-3 to TRBJ2-1; 14 nucleotides agree with TRBD2. V lost 6 bases to trimming and J lost 0 bases; unmatched junction nucleotides: 4. This CDR3 has 17 residues. Germline loops: CDR1 MNHEY, CDR2 SVGEGT. CDR3 DNA sequence: TGTGCCAGCAGCGACGGGACTAGCGGGAGCTCCTACAATGAGCAGTTCTTC. Translation: CASSDGTSGSSYNEQFF.

This chain uses TRBV24-1 with TRBJ2-2, with D tentatively TRBD1 (5 bases). The CDR3 is 16 amino acids. V dropped 4 bases and J dropped 1 base, with 12 bases sitting between them. Germline V gene lookup returns CDR1 KGHDR and CDR2 SFDVKD. As DNA, the CDR3 is TGTGCCACCAGTGAGACTGTTAGGGGGAACACCGGGGAGCTGTTTTTT. Translation gives CATSETVRGNTGELFF.

V is TRBV30 and J is TRBJ1-6; 8 nucleotides line up with TRBD1. The V gene end was trimmed by 1 base and the J gene end by 4 bases; junction bases not matched to a gene: 6. Germline CDR1 GTSNPN, CDR2 SVGIG (reference sequence). This CDR3 comprises 16 residues. The CDR3 spells CAWSGQGSLYNSPLHF. In nucleotides, the CDR3 is TGTGCCTGGAGTGGACAGGGGTCTCTTTATAATTCACCCCTCCACTTT.

The sample holds one count of this clone. The chain couples TRBV11-2 to TRBJ2-7, with TRBD1 matching 7 bases. With 5 bases clipped from V and 6 bases from J, the junction kept 7 bases outside the gene matches. Germline CDR1 reads SGHAT; CDR2 reads FQNNGV. The CDR3 contains 13 residues. The CDR3 nucleotides read TGTGCCAGCAGCCTAACAGGGGCCACCGAGCAGTACTTC. It codes for CASSLTGATEQYF.

This chain uses TRBV19 with TRBJ1-2, with 8 bases that match TRBD1. Germline V gene sequence: CDR1 LNHDA, CDR2 SQIVND (reference sequence). V dropped 5 bases and J dropped 2; count of bases not matched to a gene: 7. The CDR3 loop spans 15 amino acids. The CDR3 nucleotides read TGTGCCAGTAGTGATCCAGGGGGCCCAAACTATGGCTACACCTTC. Encoded protein: CASSDPGGPNYGYTF.

Only a few counts were recorded for this clone. V usage is TRBV4-1 and J usage is TRBJ1-2; 8 nucleotides agree with TRBD1. The germline CDR1 and CDR2 sequences are MGHRA and YSYEKL. The CDR3 is 15 residues long. The junction had 14 bases not matched to a gene; V was cut back by 8 bases and J by 6 bases. The CDR3 DNA reads TGCGCCAGCGGCACAGGGGGGGGGATTGGAGATGGCTACACCTTC. The encoded protein is CASGTGGGIGDGYTF.

The chain recombines TRBV4-3 with TRBJ2-1, with D possibly matching TRBD1 (6 bases). This CDR3 has 20 residues. V was clipped by 0 bases and J by 0 bases, with 21 bases between them. From germline, CDR1 is LGHNA and CDR2 YSLEER. The DNA of the CDR3 is TGCGCCAGCAGCCAAGATCTAGGGTGGACAGTCCTGAGCTCCTACAATGAGCAGTTCTTC. It specifies CASSQDLGWTVLSSYNEQFF.

V gene TRBV28 combines with J gene TRBJ2-1; 9 bases line up with TRBD2. The V segment lost 5 bases and the J segment 3 bases; nucleotides outside the gene matches: 8. This CDR3 spans 16 amino acids. CDR1 and CDR2 from the germline V gene are MDHEN and SYDVKM. The CDR3 DNA follows: TGTGCCAGCAGTCCCGGGGGTAGCGGGGGCTACAATGAGCAGTTCTTC. Translating it yields CASSPGGSGGYNEQFF.